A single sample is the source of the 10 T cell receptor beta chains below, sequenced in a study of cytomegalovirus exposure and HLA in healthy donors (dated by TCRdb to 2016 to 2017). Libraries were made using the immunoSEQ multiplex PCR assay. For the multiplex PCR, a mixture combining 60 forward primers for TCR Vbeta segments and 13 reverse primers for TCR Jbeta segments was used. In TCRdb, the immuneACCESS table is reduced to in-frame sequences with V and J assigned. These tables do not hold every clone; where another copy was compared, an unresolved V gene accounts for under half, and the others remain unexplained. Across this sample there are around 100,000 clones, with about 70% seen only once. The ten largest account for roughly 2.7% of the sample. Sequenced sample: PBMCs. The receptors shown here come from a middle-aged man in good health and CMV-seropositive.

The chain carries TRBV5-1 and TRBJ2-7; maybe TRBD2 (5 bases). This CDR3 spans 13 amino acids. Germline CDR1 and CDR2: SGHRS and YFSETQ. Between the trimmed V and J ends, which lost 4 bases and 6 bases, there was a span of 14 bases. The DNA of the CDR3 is TGCGCCAGCAGCCCGGCGGCGGGCCTCGAGCAGTACTTC. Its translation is CASSPAAGLEQYF.

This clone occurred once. The CDR3 reads CASSRDRFVSGNTIYF. CDR3 coding DNA: TGTGCCAGCTCACGAGACAGGTTCGTCTCTGGAAACACCATATATTTT. The chain carries TRBV18 and TRBJ1-3; D might be TRBD1 (6 bases). The CDR3 has 16 residues. V lost 4 bases and J 0 bases, leaving 13 bases between the germline ends. Looked up from germline, CDR1 is KGHSH and CDR2 is LQKENI. The full variable domain, with the rest looked up from reference TRBV18 and TRBJ1-3, is NAGVMQNPRHLVRRRGQEARLRCSPMKGHSHVYWYRQLPEEGLKFMVYLQKENIIDESGMPKERFSAEFPKEGPSILRIQQVVRGDSAAYFCASSRDRFVSGNTIYFGEGSWLTVV.

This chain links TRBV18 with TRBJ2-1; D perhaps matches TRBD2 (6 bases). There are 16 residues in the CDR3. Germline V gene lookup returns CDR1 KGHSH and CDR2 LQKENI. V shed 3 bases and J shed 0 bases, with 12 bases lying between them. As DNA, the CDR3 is TGTGCCAGCTCACCCCCAGCGGGTAGCTCCTACAATGAGCAGTTCTTC. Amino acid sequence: CASSPPAGSSYNEQFF.

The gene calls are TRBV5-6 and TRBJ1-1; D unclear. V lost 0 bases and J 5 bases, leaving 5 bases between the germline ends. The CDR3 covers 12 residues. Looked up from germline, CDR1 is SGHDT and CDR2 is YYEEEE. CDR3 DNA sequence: TGTGCCAGCAGCTTGGCGGAGACTGAAGCTTTCTTT. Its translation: CASSLAETEAFF.

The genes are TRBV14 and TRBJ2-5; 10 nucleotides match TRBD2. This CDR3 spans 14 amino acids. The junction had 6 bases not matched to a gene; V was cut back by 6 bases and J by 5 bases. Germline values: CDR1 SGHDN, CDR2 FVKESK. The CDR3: CASRPSGGLETQYF. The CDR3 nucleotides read TGTGCCAGCAGGCCTAGCGGGGGCCTGGAGACCCAGTACTTC.

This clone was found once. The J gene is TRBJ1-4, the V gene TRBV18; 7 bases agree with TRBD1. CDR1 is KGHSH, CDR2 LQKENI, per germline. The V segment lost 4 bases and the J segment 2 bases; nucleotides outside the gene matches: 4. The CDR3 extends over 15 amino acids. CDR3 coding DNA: TGTGCCAGCTCACTCACAGGGGCCACTAATGAAAAACTGTTTTTT. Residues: CASSLTGATNEKLFF.

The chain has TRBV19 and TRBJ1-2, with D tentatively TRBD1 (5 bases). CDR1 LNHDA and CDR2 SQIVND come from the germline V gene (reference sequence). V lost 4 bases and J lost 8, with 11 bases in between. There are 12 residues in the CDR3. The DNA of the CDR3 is TGTGCCAGTAGTAACCGGGACTGGGGCTACACCTTC. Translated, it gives CASSNRDWGYTF. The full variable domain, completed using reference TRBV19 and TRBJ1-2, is DGGITQSPKYLFRKEGQNVTLSCEQNLNHDAMYWYRQDPGQGLRLIYYSQIVNDFQKGDIAEGYSVSREKKESFPLTVTSAQKNPTAFYLCASSNRDWGYTFGSGTRLTVV.

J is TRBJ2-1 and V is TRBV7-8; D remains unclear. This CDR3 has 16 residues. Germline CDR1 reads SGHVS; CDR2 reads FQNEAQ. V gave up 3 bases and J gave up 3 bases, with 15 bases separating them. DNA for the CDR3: TGTGCCAGCAGCTTTAAAGAGACTTACTACTACAATGAGCAGTTCTTC. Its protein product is CASSFKETYYYNEQFF.

As DNA, the CDR3 is TGTGCCCTCTCGGTCGGGGGGACCAGGAACACCATATATTTT. This gives the protein CALSVGGTRNTIYF. This chain uses TRBV2 with TRBJ1-3; D is perhaps TRBD1 (5 bases). The CDR3 is made up of 14 amino acids. Germline lookup yields CDR1 SNHLY and CDR2 FYNNEI. Trimming cost V 11 bases and J 7 bases, with 21 bases left between them.

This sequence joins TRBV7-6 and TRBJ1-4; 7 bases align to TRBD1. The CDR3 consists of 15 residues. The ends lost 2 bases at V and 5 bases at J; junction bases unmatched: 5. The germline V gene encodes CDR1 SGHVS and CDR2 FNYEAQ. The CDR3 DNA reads TGTGCCAGCAGCTTAATGTCAGGGGGGAATGAAAAACTGTTTTTT. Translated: CASSLMSGGNEKLFF.